These 24 T cell receptor beta chains were all obtained from the same sample, sequenced in a study of T cells in localized non-small cell lung cancer. Sequencing used immunoSEQ multiplex PCR; TCRdb keeps in-frame clones, though not all of them. The table lists tens of thousands of clones, approximately 90% of them singletons. The sample in question was peripheral blood, obtained before any cancer treatment. The receptors originated from a man aged 35 to 69 with stage I squamous cell lung carcinoma.

The J gene is TRBJ1-1, the V gene TRBV6-5; D gene ambiguous. The V end lost 4 bases, the J end lost 3 bases, and 15 bases lay between the germline ends. The CDR3 spans 15 residues. Germline CDR1 MNHEY, CDR2 SVGAGI. Here the CDR3 reads CASSSGAAGHTEAFF. The CDR3, as DNA: TGTGCCAGCAGTTCGGGTGCCGCGGGCCACACTGAAGCTTTCTTT.

This chain uses TRBV5-1 with TRBJ1-5; 7 bases line up with TRBD1. In germline, CDR1 is SGHRS, CDR2 YFSETQ. The trim removed 4 bases at V and 4 bases at J, leaving 5 bases unmatched. The CDR3 is 14 residues long. The CDR3 DNA is TGCGCCAGCAGCGGGGGACAGCCAAATCAGCCCCAGCATTTT. Its protein product is CASSGGQPNQPQHF.

V and J are TRBV5-1 and TRBJ2-1, with D tentatively TRBD1 or TRBD2 (5 bases each). Trimming removed 4 bases at V and 1 base at J, with 12 bases between. CDR3 length: 15 amino acids. Germline values: CDR1 SGHRS, CDR2 YFSETQ. CDR3 residues: CASSPGTVSYNEQFF. For the CDR3, the DNA is TGCGCCAGCAGCCCGGGGACCGTTTCCTACAATGAGCAGTTCTTC.

The rearrangement joins TRBV21-1 to TRBJ1-1. TRBV21-1 is assigned pseudogene status. CDR3 size: 15 residues. This CDR3 is CASSKKVMANTEAFF. In DNA form, the CDR3 reads TGTGCCAGCAGCAAAAAGGTGATGGCGAACACTGAAGCTTTCTTT.

The V call is TRBV19, the J call TRBJ1-3, with D unresolved. The CDR3 runs to 17 residues. Germline V gene lookup returns CDR1 LNHDA and CDR2 SQIVND (reference sequence). The V and J ends lost 5 bases and 0 bases respectively, with 17 bases between them. The CDR3 is CASSLFLTRTSGNTIYF. The DNA for the CDR3 is TGTGCCAGTAGTCTTTTCCTTACACGGACCTCTGGAAACACCATATATTTT. Together with reference TRBV19 and TRBJ1-3, the CDR3 gives the full variable domain: DGGITQSPKYLFRKEGQNVTLSCEQNLNHDAMYWYRQDPGQGLRLIYYSQIVNDFQKGDIAEGYSVSREKKESFPLTVTSAQKNPTAFYLCASSLFLTRTSGNTIYFGEGSWLTVV.

This chain uses TRBV4-1 with TRBJ1-5, with 7 bases identical to TRBD1. Trimming cost V 0 bases and J 6 bases; bases outside gene matches: 8. CDR1 is MGHRA and CDR2 is YSYEKL in the germline V gene. The CDR3 has 16 residues. CDR3 loop: CASSQEWQGGGQPQHF. CDR3 sequence (DNA): TGCGCCAGCAGCCAAGAGTGGCAGGGGGGGGGTCAGCCCCAGCATTTT.

This clone has just one count. This chain connects TRBV28 to TRBJ1-2; 8 bases match TRBD1. V gave up 5 bases and J gave up 4 bases; unmatched junction bases: 12. This CDR3 is 16 amino acids long. From germline, CDR1 is MDHEN and CDR2 SYDVKM. The CDR3 nucleotides are TGTGCCAGCAGTCCACCTCAACAGGGGGTCGGCTATGGCTACACCTTC. Its translation is CASSPPQQGVGYGYTF.

The J gene is TRBJ2-5, the V gene TRBV5-1; 8 bases are shared with TRBD1. V was clipped by 4 bases and J by 6 bases; unmatched bases: 14. CDR1 SGHRS and CDR2 YFSETQ come from the germline V gene. CDR3 length: 16 amino acids. The DNA for the CDR3 is TGCGCCAGCAGCCTAGCCGGGACAGGTTATGTCCAGACCCAGTACTTC. Its protein is CASSLAGTGYVQTQYF.

The rearrangement joins TRBV18 to TRBJ2-7; D is perhaps TRBD2 (6 bases). The CDR3 has 15 residues. V dropped 6 bases and J dropped 7 bases, with 22 bases sitting between them. CDR1 is KGHSH and CDR2 is LQKENI in the germline V gene. CDR3 in amino acids: CASSSDPAGGGEQYF. The CDR3 region has the DNA TGTGCCAGCTCCTCAGACCCCGCGGGCGGAGGGGAGCAGTACTTC.

The V gene is TRBV4-2, the J gene TRBJ2-7; 8 positions match TRBD2. After removal of 4 bases from V and 2 bases from J, the junction contained 13 bases not matched to a gene. From germline, CDR1 is LGHNA and CDR2 YNFKEQ. The CDR3 is 17 amino acids. The chain's CDR3 is CASSPGGTGEDPYEQYF. CDR3 sequence (DNA): TGTGCCAGCAGCCCGGGGGGGACGGGGGAAGACCCCTACGAGCAGTACTTC.

The rearrangement uses TRBV7-2 and TRBJ1-2, with a tentative D call TRBD1 (6 bases). Trimming took off 6 bases at V and 4 bases at J, with 15 bases between the two ends. The CDR3 length is 14 residues. Germline lookup yields CDR1 SGHTA and CDR2 FQGNSA. CDR3 residues: CASRPGALSYGYTF. The CDR3 DNA reads TGTGCCAGCAGGCCAGGGGCACTCTCCTATGGCTACACCTTC.

This chain connects TRBV10-2 to TRBJ1-1; TRBD1 matches at 10 bases. This CDR3 has 15 residues. Trimming cost V 11 bases and J 8 bases; bases outside gene matches: 17. The germline V gene encodes CDR1 WSHSY and CDR2 SAAADI. This CDR3 reads CASSLGDRGLGEAFF. The CDR3 DNA is TGCGCCTCCTCCCTTGGGGACAGGGGCCTCGGGGAAGCTTTCTTT.

The rearrangement uses TRBV11-2 and TRBJ2-2, with D unclear. The V end lost 3 bases, the J end lost 2 bases, and 7 bases lay between the germline ends. Germline loops: CDR1 SGHAT, CDR2 FQNNGV. The CDR3 sequence is 14 residues long. In nucleotides, the CDR3 is TGTGCCAGCAGCTTCGGACGAAACACCGGGGAGCTGTTTTTT. The encoded protein is CASSFGRNTGELFF.

The table lists this clone with a count of one. The rearrangement links TRBV7-2 to TRBJ2-2; 8 bases map to TRBD1. V was clipped by 5 bases and J by 1 base; unmatched bases: 3. The CDR3 covers 15 residues. Looked up from germline, CDR1 is SGHTA and CDR2 is FQGNSA. The CDR3 DNA reads TGTGCCAGCAGCCAAGACAGGGGGAACACCGGGGAGCTGTTTTTT. This sequence encodes CASSQDRGNTGELFF.

V is TRBV4-2 and J is TRBJ2-3, with D uncertain. The CDR3 has 16 residues. Trimming left V 4 bases short and J 2 bases short, with 16 bases between. Per the germline V gene, CDR1 is LGHNA and CDR2 is YNFKEQ. The CDR3 here is CASSPESSKITDTQYF. In nucleotides, the CDR3 is TGTGCCAGCAGCCCGGAATCTTCGAAGATCACAGATACGCAGTATTTT.

The chain recombines TRBV18 with TRBJ1-1; maybe TRBD1 (5 bases). From germline, CDR1 is KGHSH and CDR2 LQKENI. Between the trimmed V and J ends, which lost 0 bases and 4 bases, there was a span of 12 bases. The CDR3 is 15 residues long. CDR3 DNA: TGTGCCAGCTCACCACCCCACAGGTCGGGCACTGAAGCTTTCTTT. It is translated as CASSPPHRSGTEAFF.

The chain links TRBV5-4 to TRBJ2-7, with D maybe TRBD1 (5 bases). V gave up 4 bases and J gave up 2 bases, with 16 bases separating them. This CDR3 comprises 15 residues. Germline-derived CDR1 and CDR2 are SGHNT and YYREEE (reference sequence). The CDR3 protein is CASSPQGRVTYEQYF. CDR3 nucleotides: TGTGCCAGCAGCCCCCAGGGTAGGGTAACCTACGAGCAGTACTTC.

This sequence joins TRBV27 and TRBJ1-5; D unclear. In germline, CDR1 is MNHEY, CDR2 SMNVEV (reference sequence). The CDR3 runs 15 residues. The ends were cut back, 2 bases at V and 3 bases at J, with 11 bases in the middle. DNA for the CDR3: TGTGCCAGCAGTTTAGGGCCCAGTAACAATCAGCCCCAGCATTTT. This codes for CASSLGPSNNQPQHF.

The DNA of the CDR3 is TGCGCCAGCAGCTTGGACAGGGTGAATTCACCCCTCCACTTT. Protein: CASSLDRVNSPLHF. This chain connects TRBV5-1 to TRBJ1-6; possibly TRBD1 for D (6 bases). V dropped 0 bases and J dropped 7 bases, with 8 bases sitting between them. The CDR3 has 14 amino acids. The germline V gene has CDR1 SGHRS and CDR2 YFSETQ.

The chain combines TRBV7-3 with TRBJ2-1, with unresolved D. The length of the CDR3 is 14 residues. Trimming left V 5 bases short and J 5 bases short, with 13 bases between. Germline loops: CDR1 SGHTA, CDR2 FQGTGA. The CDR3 nucleotides read TGTGCCAGCAGCCCATACCCCTATAACAATGAGCAGTTCTTC. It codes for CASSPYPYNNEQFF.

This clone occurred a few times. In DNA, the CDR3 is TGTGCCAGCACCCCTGCGGGGGGAGGCTACACCTTC. Residues: CASTPAGGGYTF. This sequence joins TRBV2 and TRBJ1-2, with D perhaps matching TRBD1 (5 bases). V lost 7 bases and J 8 bases, leaving 14 bases between the germline ends. This CDR3 has 12 amino acids. Germline V gene lookup returns CDR1 SNHLY and CDR2 FYNNEI.

This clone was observed a single time. V usage is TRBV4-2 and J usage is TRBJ1-1; tentatively, D is TRBD1 (6 bases). Trimming shortened V by 1 base and J by 2 bases, and 14 bases separated the two germline ends. The CDR3 runs 16 residues. Germline V gives CDR1 LGHNA, CDR2 YNFKEQ. In DNA, the CDR3 is TGTGCCAGCAGCCAAGCCAGGGGCGCCGAAAACACTGAAGCTTTCTTT. It is translated as CASSQARGAENTEAFF.

The chain links TRBV5-1 to TRBJ1-5, with D possibly matching TRBD1 (5 bases). The ends were cut back, 1 base at V and 1 base at J, with 9 bases in the middle. CDR1 is SGHRS, CDR2 YFSETQ, per germline. The CDR3 loop spans 15 amino acids. The CDR3 spells CASSLYPGSNQPQHF. CDR3 DNA sequence: TGCGCCAGCAGCTTGTACCCAGGGAGCAATCAGCCCCAGCATTTT.

This clone was counted between two and nine times. The chain has TRBV7-2 and TRBJ1-4; D gene unclear. V gave up 5 bases and J gave up 5 bases, with 15 bases separating them. The germline V gene has CDR1 SGHTA and CDR2 FQGNSA. CDR3 size: 15 residues. For the CDR3, the DNA is TGTGCCAGCAGCCGTCAGACATCCTCAAATGAAAAACTGTTTTTT. Translation: CASSRQTSSNEKLFF. Complete variable domain (other parts from reference TRBV7-2 and TRBJ1-4): GAGVSQSPSNKVTEKGKDVELRCDPISGHTALYWYRQSLGQGLEFLIYFQGNSAPDKSGLPSDRFSAERTGGSVSTLTIQRTQQEDSAVYLCASSRQTSSNEKLFFGSGTQLSVL.